Presented here are 9 T cell receptor beta chains from one specimen sequenced in a study of blood T cells in healthy people across ages. A second roughly 6 to 12 cycle PCR used barcoded and J-beta primers. One entry per CDR3 protein, called by TCRdb with MiXCR from the 5' RACE reads. The table lists about 640,000 distinct CDR3 sequences, roughly 53% of them singletons. The sequencing sample was made of blood. These receptors came from a man in his sixties in good health.

The chain couples TRBV4-2 to TRBJ2-3; 9 positions match TRBD1. CDR1 is LGHNA and CDR2 is YNFKEQ in the germline V gene. The ends lost 1 base at V and 4 bases at J; junction bases unmatched: 3. The CDR3 has 15 residues. The CDR3 bases are TGTGCCAGCAGCCAAGGGTGGGACAGGGCAGATACGCAGTATTTT. Translation: CASSQGWDRADTQYF.

The chain uses TRBV12-3 or TRBV12-4 and TRBJ2-5, with a tentative D call TRBD1 (7 bases). V lost 7 bases and J 4 bases, leaving 10 bases between the germline ends. The length of the CDR3 is 12 residues. The CDR3 protein is CASTQGGETQYF. The CDR3 DNA is TGTGCCAGCACCCAGGGGGGAGAGACCCAGTACTTC.

The chain couples TRBV20-1 to TRBJ2-4; TRBD2 matches at 7 bases. The junction had 6 bases not matched to a gene; V was cut back by 0 bases and J by 1 base. The germline CDR1 and CDR2 sequences are DFQATT and SNEGSKA (reference sequence). CDR3 length: 16 residues. CDR3 DNA: TGCAGTGCTAGAGAGACCTACGGGGGGGCCAAAAACATTCAGTACTTC. Protein: CSARETYGGAKNIQYF.

The V gene is TRBV6-1, the J gene TRBJ2-5; D unclear. CDR1 is MNHNS, CDR2 SASEGT, per germline. Deletions cut 1 base from V and 3 bases from J, with 15 bases between. This CDR3 region has 16 residues. The DNA for the CDR3 is TGTGCCAGCAGTGAAGTAGTAGGTCGGGCTAAAGAGACCCAGTACTTC. Translating it yields CASSEVVGRAKETQYF.

V gene TRBV29-1 combines with J gene TRBJ2-3, with TRBD2 identical over 8 bases. The germline CDR1 and CDR2 sequences are SQVTM and ANQGSEA. This CDR3 has 14 residues. The V gene end was trimmed by 4 bases and the J gene end by 5 bases; junction bases not matched to a gene: 8. DNA of the CDR3: TGCAGCGTTGCGGCGCGGGGGGACCGAGATACGCAGTATTTT. Translated, it gives CSVAARGDRDTQYF.

This chain joins TRBV5-6 and TRBJ1-5, with 7 positions matching TRBD1. Trimming took 3 bases from V and 5 from J; bases not matched to a gene: 11. Germline V gene lookup returns CDR1 SGHDT and CDR2 YYEEEE. The CDR3 has 16 amino acids. CDR3 protein: CASSSLGAQGDQPQHF. CDR3 DNA sequence: TGTGCCAGCAGCTCCCTGGGGGCCCAGGGGGATCAGCCCCAGCATTTT.

The table lists this clonotype with many counts. The rearrangement links TRBV20-1 to TRBJ2-5; 10 bases line up with TRBD1. V gave up 8 bases and J gave up 5 bases; unmatched junction bases: 8. The CDR3 spans 13 residues. Per the germline V gene, CDR1 is DFQATT and CDR2 is SNEGSKA (reference sequence). CDR3 residues: CSPQDRGRETQYF. DNA for the CDR3: TGCAGTCCCCAAGACAGGGGGCGTGAGACCCAGTACTTC.

The rearrangement joins TRBV12-3 or TRBV12-4 to TRBJ1-5, with D hard to call. The CDR3 extends over 14 amino acids. The V end was cut by 3 bases, the J end by 4 bases, with 10 bases between. Here the CDR3 reads CASSLGLGNQPQHF. The CDR3 DNA reads TGTGCCAGCAGTTTGGGTCTAGGGAATCAGCCCCAGCATTTT.

The table lists this clonotype with a count of one. The conserved phenylalanine or tryptophan normally closing the CDR3 is absent here, so this likely arose from a read error. The chain combines TRBV27 with TRBJ2-7; D is unresolved. Trimming pared 5 bases from V and 7 bases from J, leaving 18 bases between. The CDR3 runs 14 residues. The germline gives CDR1 MNHEY, CDR2 SMNVEV (reference sequence). DNA for the CDR3: TGTGCCAGCAGTGGGCCGGGTGTAGGAGATGAGCAGTACCTC. It codes for CASSGPGVGDEQYL.